This paragraph covers one T cell receptor beta chain sequence. The data were taken from a study of control samples from healthy donors and cancer patients. The CDR3 has 15 residues. Between the trimmed V and J ends, which lost 4 bases and 4 bases, there was a span of 15 bases. Per the germline V gene, CDR1 is SGHRS and CDR2 is YFSETQ. TCRdb keeps only in-frame clones here, not all; method: immunoSEQ multiplex PCR. The table shows around 180,000 clones, with around 90% occurring only once. This sequence joins TRBV5-1 and TRBJ1-3; D remains unclear. Sequenced material: blood. This clonotype originated in a woman between 25 and 40 years old in good health. CDR3 in DNA: TGCGCCAGCAGCCCGAATGCGGTGGGAGGAAACACCATATATTTT. Its protein is CASSPNAVGGNTIYF.